The 9 T cell receptor beta chains below all came from one sample that was sequenced in a study of blood T cells in healthy people across ages. A sample-barcoded 5' primer and a J-beta primer mix were used in a second PCR of about 7 to 11 cycles. TCRdb recomputed calls from the 5' RACE reads with MiXCR, one row per CDR3 protein. This table has approximately 2,000,000 distinct CDR3 sequences, about 39% appearing once. What was sequenced was blood. Receptors originate from a human donor in good health.

The table lists this clonotype with a few counts. The chain couples TRBV9 to TRBJ2-5; the match to TRBD2 covers 11 bases. Germline assignment: CDR1 SGDLS and CDR2 YYNGEE. This CDR3 has 16 residues. Trimming took 4 bases from V and 4 from J; bases not matched to a gene: 9. DNA for the CDR3: TGTGCCAGCAGCCTCCGACTAGCGGGGAACGGAGAGACCCAGTACTTC. Residues: CASSLRLAGNGETQYF.

The gene calls are TRBV27 and TRBJ2-4; 9 bases align to TRBD1. The DNA matches TRBJ2-7 better at its end, which makes the J call doubtful. CDR3 length: 17 amino acids. The germline gives CDR1 MNHEY, CDR2 SMNVEV (reference sequence). CDR3 residues: CASSLSNEGQGAYEQYF. The CDR3 DNA reads as TGTGCCAGCAGTTTATCCAATGAGGGACAGGGAGCCTACGAGCAGTACTTC.

V gene TRBV20-1 combines with J gene TRBJ2-5; unclear D gene. CDR1 and CDR2 (germline): DFQATT, SNEGSKA (reference sequence). The CDR3 is 14 amino acids. The V end was cut by 2 bases, the J end by 4 bases, with 14 bases between. The CDR3 protein is CSARPSNGGETQYF. The CDR3 DNA follows: TGCAGTGCTAGACCTTCGAATGGCGGAGAGACCCAGTACTTC.

The chain combines TRBV7-9 with TRBJ1-1; perhaps TRBD1 as D (6 bases). In germline, CDR1 is SEHNR, CDR2 FQNEAQ (reference sequence). This CDR3 is 17 amino acids long. V dropped 2 bases and J dropped 4 bases, with 20 bases sitting between them. The CDR3, as DNA: TGTGCCAGCAGCTTACCCTCTCCTACCCGGGGGCCCACTGAAGCTTTCTTT. Encoded protein: CASSLPSPTRGPTEAFF.

The sample holds one count of this clonotype. The chain uses TRBV5-6 and TRBJ1-5; D remains unclear. The CDR3 extends over 15 amino acids. The V end lost 1 base, the J end lost 1 base, and 9 bases lay between the germline ends. Per the germline V gene, CDR1 is SGHDT and CDR2 is YYEEEE. Written as DNA, the CDR3 is TGTGCCAGCAGCTTGCTGTCGGGGAGCAATCAGCCCCAGCATTTT. This gives the protein CASSLLSGSNQPQHF.

The J gene is TRBJ1-2, the V gene TRBV4-3; no firm D call. V lost 1 base to trimming and J lost 0 bases, with 9 bases between them. Germline assignment: CDR1 LGHNA and CDR2 YSLEER. The CDR3 is 15 amino acids. The CDR3 bases are TGCGCCAGCAGCCAAGGACACGCTACTAACTATGGCTACACCTTC. Translated: CASSQGHATNYGYTF.

In its sample, this clonotype was seen a few times. V usage is TRBV12-3 or TRBV12-4 and J usage is TRBJ2-5; D gene unclear. V shed 5 bases and J shed 1 base, with 11 bases lying between them. This CDR3 is built from 14 residues. This CDR3 reads CASSMDVLQETQYF. The CDR3 nucleotides are TGTGCCAGCAGTATGGACGTACTCCAAGAGACCCAGTACTTC.

In this sample, this clonotype turned up a few times. This chain links TRBV7-6 with TRBJ1-2; TRBD1 matches 10 bases. V lost 4 bases to trimming and J lost 4 bases; unmatched junction nucleotides: 9. CDR1 and CDR2 from the germline V gene are SGHVS and FNYEAQ. There are 16 residues in the CDR3. In nucleotides, the CDR3 is TGTGCCAGCAGCTCCAGAGGACAGGGGGATCCCTATGGCTACACCTTC. It specifies CASSSRGQGDPYGYTF.

The sample holds a few counts of this clonotype. The chain couples TRBV24-1 to TRBJ2-3; either TRBD1 or TRBD2 may supply D (5 bases each). The germline gives CDR1 KGHDR, CDR2 SFDVKD. Trimming shortened V by 5 bases and J by 1 base, and 15 bases separated the two germline ends. CDR3 length: 16 residues. In DNA, the CDR3 is TGTGCCACCAGTGTAAGACAGACGGAGGGCACAGATACGCAGTATTTT. This gives the protein CATSVRQTEGTDTQYF.